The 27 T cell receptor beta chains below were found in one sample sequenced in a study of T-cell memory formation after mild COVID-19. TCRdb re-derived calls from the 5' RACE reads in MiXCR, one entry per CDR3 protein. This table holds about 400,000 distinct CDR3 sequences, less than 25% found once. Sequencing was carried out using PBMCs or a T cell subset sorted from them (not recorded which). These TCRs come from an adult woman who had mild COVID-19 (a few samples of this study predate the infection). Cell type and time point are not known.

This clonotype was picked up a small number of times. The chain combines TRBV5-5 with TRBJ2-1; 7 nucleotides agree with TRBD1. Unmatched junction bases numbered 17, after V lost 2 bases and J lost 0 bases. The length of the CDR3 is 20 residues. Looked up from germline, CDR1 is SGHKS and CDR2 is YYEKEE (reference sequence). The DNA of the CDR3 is TGTGCCAGCAGCTTTACGACGACAGGGCCGATAATGAGCTCCTACAATGAGCAGTTCTTC. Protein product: CASSFTTTGPIMSSYNEQFF.

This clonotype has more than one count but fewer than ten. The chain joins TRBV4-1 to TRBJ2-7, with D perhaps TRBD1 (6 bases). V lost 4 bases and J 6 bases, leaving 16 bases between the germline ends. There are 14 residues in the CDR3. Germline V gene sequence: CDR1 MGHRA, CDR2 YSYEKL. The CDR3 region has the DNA TGCGCCAGCAGCCTAAACAGGGACCCCCGCGAGCAGTACTTC. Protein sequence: CASSLNRDPREQYF.

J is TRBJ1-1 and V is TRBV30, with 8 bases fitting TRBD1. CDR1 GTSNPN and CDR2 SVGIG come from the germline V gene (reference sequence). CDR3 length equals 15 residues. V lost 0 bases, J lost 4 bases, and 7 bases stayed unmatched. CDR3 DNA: TGTGCCTGGAGTGTAGGGCAGGGGGCATTCACTGAAGCTTTCTTT. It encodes CAWSVGQGAFTEAFF.

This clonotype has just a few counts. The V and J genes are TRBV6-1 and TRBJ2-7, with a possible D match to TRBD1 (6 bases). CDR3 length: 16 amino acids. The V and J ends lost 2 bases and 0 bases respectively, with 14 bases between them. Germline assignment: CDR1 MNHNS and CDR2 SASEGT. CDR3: CASSELRGIGSYEQYF. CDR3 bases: TGTGCCAGCAGTGAATTGAGGGGGATCGGCTCCTACGAGCAGTACTTC.

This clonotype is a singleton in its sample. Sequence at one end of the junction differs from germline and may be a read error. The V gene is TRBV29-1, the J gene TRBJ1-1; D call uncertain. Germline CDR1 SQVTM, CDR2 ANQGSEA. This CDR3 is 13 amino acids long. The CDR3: CSVEAEMNNEAFF. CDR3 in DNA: TGCAGCGTTGAAGCCGAGATGAACAATGAAGCTTTCTTT.

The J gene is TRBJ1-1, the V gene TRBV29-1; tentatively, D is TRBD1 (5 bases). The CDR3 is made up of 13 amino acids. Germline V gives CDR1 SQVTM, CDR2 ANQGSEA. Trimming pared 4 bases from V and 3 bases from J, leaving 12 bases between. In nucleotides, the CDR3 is TGCAGCGTTGGGGACGGGAGCGACACTGAAGCTTTCTTT. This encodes CSVGDGSDTEAFF.

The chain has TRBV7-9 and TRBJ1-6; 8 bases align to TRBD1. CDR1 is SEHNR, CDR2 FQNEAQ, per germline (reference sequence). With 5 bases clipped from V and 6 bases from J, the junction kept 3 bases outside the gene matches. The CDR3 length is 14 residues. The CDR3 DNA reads TGTGCCAGCAGCCGGACAGGGAGTAATTCACCCCTCCACTTT. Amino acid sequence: CASSRTGSNSPLHF.

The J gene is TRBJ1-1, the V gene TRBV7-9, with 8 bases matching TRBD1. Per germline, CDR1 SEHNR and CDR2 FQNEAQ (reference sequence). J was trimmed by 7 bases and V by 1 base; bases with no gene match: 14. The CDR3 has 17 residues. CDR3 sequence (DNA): TGTGCCAGCAGCTTAGGATCCTTGACAGGGGTCGGGGGTGAAGCTTTCTTT. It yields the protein CASSLGSLTGVGGEAFF.

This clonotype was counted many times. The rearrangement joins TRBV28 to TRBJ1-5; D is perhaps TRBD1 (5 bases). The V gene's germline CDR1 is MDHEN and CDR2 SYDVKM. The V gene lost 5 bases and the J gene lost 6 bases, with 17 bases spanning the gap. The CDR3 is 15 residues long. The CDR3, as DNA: TGTGCCAGCAGTACCACTGCCAGGGTGGGTCAGCCCCAGCATTTT. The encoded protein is CASSTTARVGQPQHF.

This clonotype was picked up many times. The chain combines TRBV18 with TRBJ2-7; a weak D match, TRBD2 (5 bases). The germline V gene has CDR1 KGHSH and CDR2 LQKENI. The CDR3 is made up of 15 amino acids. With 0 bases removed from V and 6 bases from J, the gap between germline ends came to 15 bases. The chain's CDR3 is CASSPPSSREFEQYF. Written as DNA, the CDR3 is TGTGCCAGCTCACCACCTTCGTCCCGGGAATTCGAGCAGTACTTC.

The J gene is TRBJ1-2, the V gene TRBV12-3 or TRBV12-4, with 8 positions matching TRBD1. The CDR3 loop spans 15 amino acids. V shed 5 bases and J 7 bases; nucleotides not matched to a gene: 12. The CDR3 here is CASSPGSGGLGGYTF. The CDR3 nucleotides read TGTGCCAGCAGTCCCGGGTCAGGGGGCTTAGGTGGCTACACCTTC.

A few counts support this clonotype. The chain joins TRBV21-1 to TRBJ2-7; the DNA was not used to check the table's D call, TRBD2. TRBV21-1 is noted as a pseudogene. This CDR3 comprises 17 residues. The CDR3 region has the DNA TGTGCCAGCAGCAAAAAAAGTTGGAAGCGGGAGGACTACGAGCAGTACTTC. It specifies CASSKKSWKREDYEQYF.

The CDR3 sequence is CASSLAVLAGEVDTQYF. The DNA of the CDR3 is TGTGCCAGCAGCTTAGCGGTACTAGCGGGAGAAGTAGATACGCAGTATTTT. This chain connects TRBV7-2 to TRBJ2-3; 11 nucleotides agree with TRBD2. The trim removed 0 bases at V and 5 bases at J, leaving 7 bases unmatched. This CDR3 is 17 amino acids long. The germline gives CDR1 SGHTA, CDR2 FQGNSA. The full variable domain, with the rest looked up from reference TRBV7-2 and TRBJ2-3, is GAGVSQSPSNKVTEKGKDVELRCDPISGHTALYWYRQSLGQGLEFLIYFQGNSAPDKSGLPSDRFSAERTGGSVSTLTIQRTQQEDSAVYLCASSLAVLAGEVDTQYFGPGTRLTVL.

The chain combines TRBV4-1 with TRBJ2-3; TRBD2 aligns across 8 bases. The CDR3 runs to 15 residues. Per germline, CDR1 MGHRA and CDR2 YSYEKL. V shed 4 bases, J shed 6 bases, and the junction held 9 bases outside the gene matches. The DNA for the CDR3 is TGCGCCAGCAGCCGTTTGAGCGGGGGTCTGGATACGCAGTATTTT. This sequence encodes CASSRLSGGLDTQYF.

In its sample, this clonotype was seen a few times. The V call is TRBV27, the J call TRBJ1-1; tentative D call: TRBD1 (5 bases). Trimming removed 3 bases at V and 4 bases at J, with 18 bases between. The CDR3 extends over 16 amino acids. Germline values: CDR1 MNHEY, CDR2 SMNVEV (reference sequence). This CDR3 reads CASSFRLSGGGTEAFF. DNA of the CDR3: TGTGCCAGCAGTTTCCGTTTAAGCGGGGGTGGCACTGAAGCTTTCTTT.

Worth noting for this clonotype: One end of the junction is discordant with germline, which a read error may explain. CDR3 sequence (DNA): TGTGCCAGCACCCAAGGGGAGAACGCTGAAGCTTTCTTT. The encoded protein is CASTQGENAEAFF. This rearrangement joins TRBV3-1 to TRBJ1-1, with a tentative D call TRBD1 (5 bases). The CDR3 loop spans 13 amino acids. CDR1 LGHDT and CDR2 YNNKEL come from the germline V gene (reference sequence).

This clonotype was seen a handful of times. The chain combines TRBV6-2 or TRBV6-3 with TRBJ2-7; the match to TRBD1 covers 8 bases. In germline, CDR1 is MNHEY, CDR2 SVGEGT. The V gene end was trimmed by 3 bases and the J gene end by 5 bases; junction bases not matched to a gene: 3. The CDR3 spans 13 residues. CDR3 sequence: CASSYWTGNEQYF. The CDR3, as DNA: TGTGCCAGCAGTTATTGGACAGGGAACGAGCAGTACTTC.

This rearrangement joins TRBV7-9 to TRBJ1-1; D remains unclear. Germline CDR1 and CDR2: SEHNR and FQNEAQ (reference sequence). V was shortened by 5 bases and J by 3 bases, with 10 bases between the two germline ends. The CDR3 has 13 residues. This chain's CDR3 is CASSPRAYTEAFF. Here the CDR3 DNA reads TGTGCCAGCAGCCCACGGGCCTACACTGAAGCTTTCTTT.

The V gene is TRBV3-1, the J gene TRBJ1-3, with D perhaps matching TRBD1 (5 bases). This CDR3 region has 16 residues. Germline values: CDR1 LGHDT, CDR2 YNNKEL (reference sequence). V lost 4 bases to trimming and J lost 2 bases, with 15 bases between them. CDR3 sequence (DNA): TGTGCCAGCAGCCGGCAACCCTCAGGGACTGGAAACACCATATATTTT. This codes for CASSRQPSGTGNTIYF. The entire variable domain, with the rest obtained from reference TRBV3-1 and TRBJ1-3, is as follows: DTAVSQTPKYLVTQMGNDKSIKCEQNLGHDTMYWYKQDSKKFLKIMFSYNNKELIINETVPNRFSPKSPDKAHLNLHINSLELGDSAVYFCASSRQPSGTGNTIYFGEGSWLTVV.

The CDR3 protein is CSASDHSTDTQYF. The CDR3 DNA is TGCAGTGCTTCGGACCACAGCACAGATACGCAGTATTTT. V gene TRBV20-1 combines with J gene TRBJ2-3; D gene ambiguous. V gave up 5 bases and J gave up 0 bases, with 9 bases separating them. Per germline, CDR1 DFQATT and CDR2 SNEGSKA (reference sequence). The CDR3 extends over 13 amino acids.

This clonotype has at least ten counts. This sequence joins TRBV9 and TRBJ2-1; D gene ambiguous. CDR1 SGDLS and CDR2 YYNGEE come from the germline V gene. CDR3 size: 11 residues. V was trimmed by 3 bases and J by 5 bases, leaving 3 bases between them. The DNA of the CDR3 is TGTGCCAGCAGCGGAAACAATGAGCAGTTCTTC. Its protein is CASSGNNEQFF.

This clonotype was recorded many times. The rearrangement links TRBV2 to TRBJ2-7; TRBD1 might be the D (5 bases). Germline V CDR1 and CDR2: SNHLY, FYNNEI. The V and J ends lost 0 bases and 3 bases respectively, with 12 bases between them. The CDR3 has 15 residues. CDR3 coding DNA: TGTGCCAGCAGTGAAGCCCTGGGGCAAATCTACGAGCAGTACTTC. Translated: CASSEALGQIYEQYF.

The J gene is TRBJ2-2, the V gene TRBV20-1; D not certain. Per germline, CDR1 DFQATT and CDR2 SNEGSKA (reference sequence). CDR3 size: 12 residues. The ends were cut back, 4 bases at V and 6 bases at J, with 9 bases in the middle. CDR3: CSAIWLSGELFF. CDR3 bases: TGCAGTGCTATTTGGTTGTCCGGGGAGCTGTTTTTT.

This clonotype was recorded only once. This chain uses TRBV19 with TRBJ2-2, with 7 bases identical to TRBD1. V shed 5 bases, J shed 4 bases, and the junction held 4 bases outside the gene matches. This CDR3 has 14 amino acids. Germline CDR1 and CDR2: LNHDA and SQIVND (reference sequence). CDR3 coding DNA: TGTGCCAGTAGTCTGGGACAGCTCACCGGGGAGCTGTTTTTT. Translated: CASSLGQLTGELFF.

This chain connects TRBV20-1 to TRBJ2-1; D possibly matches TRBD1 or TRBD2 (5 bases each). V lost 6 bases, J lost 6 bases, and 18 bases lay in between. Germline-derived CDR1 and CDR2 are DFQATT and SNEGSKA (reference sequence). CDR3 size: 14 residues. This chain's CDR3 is CSAVTGTLLNEQFF. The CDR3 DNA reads TGCAGTGCGGTCACCGGGACCCTTCTCAATGAGCAGTTCTTC.

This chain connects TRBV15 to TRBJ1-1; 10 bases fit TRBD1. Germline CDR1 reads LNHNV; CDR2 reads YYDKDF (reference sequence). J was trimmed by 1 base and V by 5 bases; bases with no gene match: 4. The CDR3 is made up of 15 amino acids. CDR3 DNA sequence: TGTGCCACCAGCTCCCGGACAGGGGGGAACACTGAAGCTTTCTTT. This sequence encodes CATSSRTGGNTEAFF.

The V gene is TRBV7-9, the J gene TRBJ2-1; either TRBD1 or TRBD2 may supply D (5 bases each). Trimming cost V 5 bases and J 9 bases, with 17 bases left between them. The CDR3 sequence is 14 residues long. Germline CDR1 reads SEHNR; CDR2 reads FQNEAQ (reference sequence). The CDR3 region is CASSLTGTEGEQFF. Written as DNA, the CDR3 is TGTGCCAGCAGCCTAACTGGGACCGAGGGTGAGCAGTTCTTC.